Following are 19 T cell receptor beta chains from one sample sequenced in a study of blood T cell repertoires in COVID-19. Assay: immunoSEQ multiplex PCR; the TCRdb copy retains only in-frame clones and omits some. The sample has about 86,000 clones; over 80% are singletons. Sequencing was performed on peripheral blood. Every receptor here comes from a man over 45 with acute or convalescent COVID-19.

V usage is TRBV9 and J usage is TRBJ1-2; TRBD1 matches 7 bases. The junction had 6 bases not matched to a gene; V was cut back by 0 bases and J by 4 bases. CDR3 length equals 15 residues. CDR1 is SGDLS and CDR2 is YYNGEE in the germline V gene. The CDR3 DNA reads TGTGCCAGCAGCGTAGCAGATACAGGGGCCTATGGCTACACCTTC. This encodes CASSVADTGAYGYTF. Based on the CDR3 plus reference TRBV9 and TRBJ1-2, the full variable domain is DSGVTQTPKHLITATGQRVTLRCSPRSGDLSVYWYQQSLDQGLQFLIQYYNGEERAKGNILERFSAQQFPDLHSELNLSSLELGDSALYFCASSVADTGAYGYTFGSGTRLTVV.

This chain links TRBV30 with TRBJ2-5; a weak D match, TRBD2 (6 bases). The germline V and J ends were trimmed by 2 bases and 4 bases, with 17 bases remaining between them. The CDR3 is 15 amino acids. Germline-derived CDR1 and CDR2 are GTSNPN and SVGIG (reference sequence). The CDR3 DNA follows: TGTGCCTGGAGTACTGAGTTGTTGGGAGGAGAGACCCAGTACTTC. It translates to CAWSTELLGGETQYF.

The chain joins TRBV4-3 to TRBJ1-2, with D tentatively TRBD1 (6 bases). V was pared by 0 bases and J by 7 bases, with 15 bases between. The CDR3 loop spans 15 amino acids. The V gene's germline CDR1 is LGHNA and CDR2 YSLEER. In nucleotides, the CDR3 is TGCGCCAGCAGCCAAGATCCAGACAGGCTGTCTGGCTACACCTTC. Translating gives CASSQDPDRLSGYTF.

The rearrangement links TRBV5-6 to TRBJ1-1; perhaps TRBD1 as D (6 bases). Trimming shortened V by 3 bases and J by 7 bases, and 10 bases separated the two germline ends. Looked up from germline, CDR1 is SGHDT and CDR2 is YYEEEE. The CDR3 spans 12 residues. CDR3 sequence (DNA): TGTGCCAGCAGCTATGGACAGCTTGAAGCTTTCTTT. The encoded protein is CASSYGQLEAFF.

The V gene is TRBV5-6, the J gene TRBJ2-2, with 8 bases that match TRBD1. Germline V CDR1 and CDR2: SGHDT, YYEEEE. This CDR3 comprises 16 residues. V lost 1 base, J lost 7 bases, and 9 bases stayed unmatched. The CDR3: CASSLNGQGLSGELFF. CDR3 in DNA: TGTGCCAGCAGCTTGAACGGACAGGGATTAAGCGGGGAGCTGTTTTTT.

The chain uses TRBV3-1 (or the pseudogene TRBV3-2) and TRBJ1-2; D unclear. The length of the CDR3 is 14 residues. Trimming took 1 base from V and 3 from J, leaving 9 bases between them. Germline CDR1 LGHDT, CDR2 YNNKEL (reference sequence). DNA for the CDR3: TGTGCCAGCAGCCAAGGTTCGGTGGACTATGGCTACACCTTC. This sequence encodes CASSQGSVDYGYTF.

The chain combines TRBV19 with TRBJ2-5; 16 bases are a match to TRBD2. Per the germline V gene, CDR1 is LNHDA and CDR2 is SQIVND (reference sequence). This CDR3 has 18 amino acids. Unmatched junction bases numbered 12, after V lost 5 bases and J lost 6 bases. The CDR3 nucleotides read TGTGCCAGTAGTCCCCTTGGGACTAGCGGGAGGGCCGGGAAGACCCAGTACTTC. Its translation is CASSPLGTSGRAGKTQYF.

The table lists this clone with a count of one. The J gene is TRBJ2-3, the V gene TRBV7-2; D is possibly TRBD2 (7 bases). Per germline, CDR1 SGHTA and CDR2 FQGNSA. This CDR3 is 16 amino acids long. V was pared by 5 bases and J by 2 bases, with 17 bases between. In DNA form, the CDR3 reads TGTGCCAGCAGCCCCGGGGGGCGGGCCATCACAGATACGCAGTATTTT. Protein: CASSPGGRAITDTQYF. Based on the CDR3 plus reference TRBV7-2 and TRBJ2-3, the full variable domain is GAGVSQSPSNKVTEKGKDVELRCDPISGHTALYWYRQSLGQGLEFLIYFQGNSAPDKSGLPSDRFSAERTGGSVSTLTIQRTQQEDSAVYLCASSPGGRAITDTQYFGPGTRLTVL.

V is TRBV27 and J is TRBJ1-1; D is perhaps TRBD1 (6 bases). The V and J ends lost 2 bases and 8 bases respectively, with 6 bases between them. The CDR3 runs to 11 residues. The germline V gene encodes CDR1 MNHEY and CDR2 SMNVEV (reference sequence). The CDR3 sequence is CASSLGTEAFF. CDR3 coding DNA: TGTGCCAGCAGTTTAGGGACAGAAGCTTTCTTT.

This chain links TRBV14 with TRBJ1-1; 7 nucleotides match TRBD1. Germline CDR1 SGHDN, CDR2 FVKESK. Losses at the gene ends were 6 bases for V and 3 bases for J; bases not matched to a gene: 4. This CDR3 has 13 residues. The CDR3 sequence: CASRQQGYTEAFF. In DNA, the CDR3 is TGTGCCAGCAGACAACAGGGGTACACTGAAGCTTTCTTT.

V is TRBV19 and J is TRBJ2-7; tentative D call: TRBD2 (6 bases). The germline CDR1 and CDR2 sequences are LNHDA and SQIVND (reference sequence). Trimming shortened V by 3 bases and J by 2 bases, and 14 bases separated the two germline ends. The CDR3 has 15 residues. The DNA of the CDR3 is TGTGCCAGTAGTATCTTGGCGGGAAAAACCTACGAGCAGTACTTC. It codes for CASSILAGKTYEQYF.

A single count supports this clone. The chain couples TRBV5-1 to TRBJ1-4; 8 bases agree with TRBD1. Germline loops: CDR1 SGHRS, CDR2 YFSETQ. The CDR3 runs to 16 residues. Unmatched junction bases numbered 8, after V lost 0 bases and J lost 7 bases. The CDR3 DNA is TGCGCCAGCAGCTTGGTAGCAGGGGGCAGGGGTGAAAAACTGTTTTTT. Translated: CASSLVAGGRGEKLFF.

The chain combines TRBV28 with TRBJ2-6; TRBD1 matches 10 bases. The V gene end was trimmed by 3 bases and the J gene end by 0 bases; junction bases not matched to a gene: 8. The germline V gene encodes CDR1 MDHEN and CDR2 SYDVKM. The CDR3 runs to 19 residues. CDR3: CASSLRDRGRLSGANVLTF. CDR3 bases: TGTGCCAGCAGTTTGAGAGACAGGGGGCGCCTCTCTGGGGCCAACGTCCTGACTTTC.

The chain couples TRBV24-1 to TRBJ2-2; 10 bases agree with TRBD1. V shed 4 bases and J 4 bases; nucleotides not matched to a gene: 5. Germline CDR1 KGHDR, CDR2 SFDVKD. The CDR3 contains 16 residues. CDR3 protein: CATSDRDRGITGELFF. DNA of the CDR3: TGTGCCACCAGTGACCGGGACAGGGGTATCACCGGGGAGCTGTTTTTT.

The rearrangement joins TRBV3-1 (or the pseudogene TRBV3-2) to TRBJ2-5; maybe TRBD1 (6 bases). V gave up 7 bases and J gave up 2 bases, with 11 bases separating them. CDR3 size: 13 residues. Germline values: CDR1 LGHDT, CDR2 YNNKEL (reference sequence). CDR3 coding DNA: TGTGCCAGCACCCGTACAGGGCAAGAGACCCAGTACTTC. Translation: CASTRTGQETQYF.

This chain joins TRBV6-6 and TRBJ1-1, with 7 bases lining up with TRBD1. There are 16 residues in the CDR3. After removal of 7 bases from V and 8 bases from J, the junction contained 19 bases not matched to a gene. From germline, CDR1 is MNHNY and CDR2 SVGAGI (reference sequence). The DNA for the CDR3 is TGTGCCAGCACCTTAGGACAGGAATCCCCATTTGCGGAAGCTTTCTTT. Encoded protein: CASTLGQESPFAEAFF.

This chain links TRBV28 with TRBJ2-3; no firm D call. CDR1 is MDHEN and CDR2 is SYDVKM in the germline V gene. CDR3 length equals 15 residues. V was clipped by 3 bases and J by 4 bases, with 14 bases between them. The CDR3 DNA sequence: TGTGCCAGCAGTTTGTTACGAGCTCCGCCAGATACGCAGTATTTT. Translated: CASSLLRAPPDTQYF.

The V gene is TRBV2, the J gene TRBJ2-7; the D is unclear. The CDR3 is 16 residues long. V was pared by 3 bases and J by 0 bases, with 15 bases between. Germline CDR1 reads SNHLY; CDR2 reads FYNNEI. CDR3 residues: CASSESGLPSSYEQYF. The CDR3 DNA reads TGTGCCAGCAGTGAGTCAGGCCTCCCGAGCTCCTACGAGCAGTACTTC.

This clone was detected only a few times. The rearrangement joins TRBV4-3 to TRBJ1-2; 7 bases are a match to TRBD1. Per germline, CDR1 LGHNA and CDR2 YSLEER. The CDR3 runs to 15 residues. V was pared by 0 bases and J by 2 bases, with 3 bases of the junction left unmatched. CDR3 sequence: CASSQDEGANYGYTF. Here the CDR3 DNA reads TGCGCCAGCAGCCAAGATGAGGGGGCGAACTATGGCTACACCTTC.